These 30 T cell receptor beta chains originate from one sample sequenced in a study of CD4 T cells in relation to SARS-CoV-2 and coronaviruses. The antigens these receptors bind are not known. Unexposed donor CD4+ T cells date from about 2011-2018, before the COVID-19 pandemic. After approximately 10 days of culture, CD4+ T cells were isolated. Measured with immunoSEQ multiplex PCR; TCRdb has only the in-frame clones, and not every one. Among around 20,000 clones, 70% to 75% were seen once, and the ten largest hold about 21%. Sample: CD4+ T cells from PBMCs, cultured in vitro. The receptors stem from a human donor in good health.

There are a few counts of this clone. The chain has TRBV7-8 and TRBJ1-1; D is ambiguous. The CDR3 spans 14 residues. The germline gives CDR1 SGHVS, CDR2 FQNEAQ. Trimming took off 0 bases at V and 6 bases at J, with 11 bases between the two ends. The CDR3 loop is CASSLAAREAEAFF. The CDR3 DNA is TGTGCCAGCAGCTTAGCGGCACGGGAAGCTGAAGCTTTCTTT.

This clone was detected only once. The chain has TRBV19 and TRBJ1-5; 7 bases align to TRBD1. Per the germline V gene, CDR1 is LNHDA and CDR2 is SQIVND (reference sequence). The CDR3 covers 14 residues. Germline trimming cut 5 bases from V and 5 bases from J; bases unmatched to any gene: 6. CDR3 nucleotides: TGTGCCAGTAGTCTGACAGGGATAGATCAGCCCCAGCATTTT. It is translated as CASSLTGIDQPQHF.

The CDR3 loop is CASSDQGLGSGNTIYF. CDR3 DNA sequence: TGTGCCAGCAGCGATCAGGGGTTAGGCTCTGGAAACACCATATATTTT. This chain joins TRBV7-6 and TRBJ1-3; a weak D match, TRBD1 (6 bases). CDR1 is SGHVS, CDR2 FNYEAQ, per germline. The length of the CDR3 is 16 residues. Trimming took 5 bases from V and 0 from J, leaving 14 bases between them.

The chain employs TRBV5-1 and TRBJ2-7; possibly TRBD1 or TRBD2 for D (5 bases each). The CDR3 consists of 15 residues. With 0 bases removed from V and 2 bases from J, the gap between germline ends came to 12 bases. The germline V gene encodes CDR1 SGHRS and CDR2 YFSETQ. The DNA of the CDR3 is TGCGCCAGCAGCTTGGGGGACGGCAGTCCCTACGAGCAGTACTTC. Translating gives CASSLGDGSPYEQYF. The full variable domain, completed using reference TRBV5-1 and TRBJ2-7, is KAGVTQTPRYLIKTRGQQVTLSCSPISGHRSVSWYQQTPGQGLQFLFEYFSETQRNKGNFPGRFSGRQFSNSRSEMNVSTLELGDSALYLCASSLGDGSPYEQYFGPGTRLTVT.

In nucleotides, the CDR3 is TGTGCCAGCAGTTTATACAAGGTCGCTAGCGGGAGGGCTGCCGGGGAGCTGTTTTTT. Translating it yields CASSLYKVASGRAAGELFF. The V gene is TRBV27, the J gene TRBJ2-2, with 12 bases lining up with TRBD2. CDR1 and CDR2 from the germline V gene are MNHEY and SMNVEV (reference sequence). The CDR3 extends over 19 amino acids. V shed 1 base, J shed 6 bases, and the junction held 12 bases outside the gene matches.

This clone was detected a few times. The J gene is TRBJ1-2, the V gene TRBV3-1 (or the pseudogene TRBV3-2), with TRBD1 matching over 8 bases. Germline-derived CDR1 and CDR2 are LGHDT and YNNKEL (reference sequence). V lost 2 bases and J lost 8; bases outside the gene matches: 1. The CDR3 spans 12 residues. The CDR3 nucleotides read TGTGCCAGCAGCCAACGGGACAGGGGCTACACCTTC. It yields the protein CASSQRDRGYTF.

This chain uses TRBV5-1 with TRBJ2-7; 9 bases are a match to TRBD1. Trimming took 1 base from V and 6 from J; bases not matched to a gene: 8. Per the germline V gene, CDR1 is SGHRS and CDR2 is YFSETQ. The CDR3 consists of 15 residues. The CDR3 spells CASSLFGGQGVEQYF. CDR3 nucleotide sequence: TGCGCCAGCAGCTTGTTTGGGGGACAGGGAGTCGAGCAGTACTTC.

The chain employs TRBV6-5 and TRBJ2-7, with 11 bases lining up with TRBD2. Germline V CDR1 and CDR2: MNHEY, SVGAGI. The trim removed 6 bases at V and 3 bases at J, leaving 7 bases unmatched. The CDR3 extends over 15 amino acids. The CDR3 loop is CASRPTSGSDYEQYF. The CDR3 nucleotides read TGTGCCAGCAGGCCTACTAGCGGGAGCGACTACGAGCAGTACTTC.

The V call is TRBV6-5, the J call TRBJ2-1; D gene uncertain. Germline assignment: CDR1 MNHEY and CDR2 SVGAGI. CDR3 length equals 11 residues. V lost 5 bases, J lost 5 bases, and 4 bases lay in between. CDR3 residues: CASSRNNEQFF. The CDR3 DNA is TGTGCCAGCAGTCGCAACAATGAGCAGTTCTTC.

V gene TRBV7-9 combines with J gene TRBJ1-5; 9 bases are shared with TRBD1. J was trimmed by 9 bases and V by 1 base; bases with no gene match: 7. The germline V gene encodes CDR1 SEHNR and CDR2 FQNEAQ (reference sequence). This CDR3 contains 15 residues. Written as DNA, the CDR3 is TGTGCCAGCAGCTTAGTTGACAGGGGGTACGGGCCCCAGCATTTT. Its protein product is CASSLVDRGYGPQHF. Drawing the rest from reference TRBV7-9 and TRBJ1-5, the complete variable domain is DTGVSQNPRHKITKRGQNVTFRCDPISEHNRLYWYRQTLGQGPEFLTYFQNEAQLEKSRLLSDRFSAERPKGSFSTLEIQRTEQGDSAMYLCASSLVDRGYGPQHFGDGTRLSIL.

This sequence joins TRBV30 and TRBJ2-4; TRBD2 aligns across 11 bases. Trimming took 3 bases from V and 7 from J; bases not matched to a gene: 8. The CDR3 loop spans 15 amino acids. From germline, CDR1 is GTSNPN and CDR2 SVGIG (reference sequence). CDR3 coding DNA: TGTGCCTGGAGAGGAGGGGCTAGCGGGAGGAACATTCAGTACTTC. Its translation is CAWRGGASGRNIQYF.

The chain links TRBV5-1 to TRBJ1-2, with 12 bases identical to TRBD1. The CDR3 consists of 14 residues. V gave up 5 bases and J gave up 8 bases; unmatched junction bases: 7. Germline CDR1 and CDR2: SGHRS and YFSETQ. CDR3 residues: CASRGTGGLEGYTF. The CDR3 nucleotides read TGCGCCAGCAGAGGGACAGGGGGCTTGGAAGGCTACACCTTC.

The rearrangement joins TRBV19 to TRBJ1-2; the D is unclear. The CDR3 extends over 14 amino acids. Trimming stripped 5 bases from V and 6 bases from J, with 16 bases between. Germline V gene data show CDR1 as LNHDA and CDR2 as SQIVND (reference sequence). In DNA, the CDR3 is TGTGCCAGTAGTGTCGGGGAGCGCATAAATGGCTACACCTTC. It yields the protein CASSVGERINGYTF.

The chain employs TRBV7-9 and TRBJ2-3; D is possibly TRBD1 (6 bases). This CDR3 region has 16 residues. Germline assignment: CDR1 SEHNR and CDR2 FQNEAQ (reference sequence). The V end lost 0 bases, the J end lost 1 base, and 11 bases lay between the germline ends. This CDR3 is CASSLAGAEGTDTQYF. DNA for the CDR3: TGTGCCAGCAGCTTAGCGGGGGCGGAGGGCACAGATACGCAGTATTTT.

The chain is built from TRBV6-5 and TRBJ2-1; 9 nucleotides align to TRBD1. After removal of 6 bases from V and 6 bases from J, the junction contained 6 bases not matched to a gene. The CDR3 has 14 residues. Germline assignment: CDR1 MNHEY and CDR2 SVGAGI. CDR3 amino acids: CASSYGQGFNEQFF. The CDR3 DNA sequence: TGTGCCAGCAGCTACGGACAGGGGTTCAATGAGCAGTTCTTC.

CDR3 nucleotide sequence: TGTGCCAGCAGCTTAGAGGGACAGGGCGCCTATGGCTACACCTTC. It yields the protein CASSLEGQGAYGYTF. This chain joins TRBV7-2 and TRBJ1-2; 9 nucleotides agree with TRBD1. CDR3 length: 15 residues. The V gene end was trimmed by 1 base and the J gene end by 4 bases; junction bases not matched to a gene: 4. Germline values: CDR1 SGHTA, CDR2 FQGNSA.

The V and J genes are TRBV5-1 and TRBJ2-3; TRBD1 agrees at 11 bases. J lost 3 bases, V lost 0 bases, and 3 bases had no gene match. CDR1 and CDR2 from the germline V gene are SGHRS and YFSETQ. The CDR3 runs to 16 residues. Here the CDR3 reads CASSLEGQGATDTQYF. CDR3 DNA sequence: TGCGCCAGCAGCTTGGAAGGACAGGGGGCGACAGATACGCAGTATTTT.

This chain's CDR3 is CASRQARGTTGELFF. CDR3 bases: TGTGCCAGCAGACAAGCCAGGGGTACAACCGGGGAGCTGTTTTTT. The chain links TRBV7-6 to TRBJ2-2; TRBD1 is a possible D gene (6 bases). The germline gives CDR1 SGHVS, CDR2 FNYEAQ. The germline V and J ends were trimmed by 6 bases and 5 bases, with 16 bases remaining between them. The CDR3 runs 15 residues.

The chain recombines TRBV9 with TRBJ2-7; 11 bases fit TRBD2. From germline, CDR1 is SGDLS and CDR2 YYNGEE. J gave up 2 bases and V 3 bases, and 4 bases lay outside the gene matches. The CDR3 loop spans 15 amino acids. CDR3 residues: CASSASSGRTYEQYF. The CDR3 coding sequence is TGTGCCAGCAGCGCGTCTAGCGGGAGGACCTACGAGCAGTACTTC. Full variable domain (rest looked up from reference TRBV9 and TRBJ2-7): DSGVTQTPKHLITATGQRVTLRCSPRSGDLSVYWYQQSLDQGLQFLIQYYNGEERAKGNILERFSAQQFPDLHSELNLSSLELGDSALYFCASSASSGRTYEQYFGPGTRLTVT.

The chain employs TRBV6-5 and TRBJ2-4, with 12 bases aligning to TRBD2. Looked up from germline, CDR1 is MNHEY and CDR2 is SVGAGI. The CDR3 is 14 residues long. V was clipped by 7 bases and J by 5 bases; unmatched bases: 3. CDR3 sequence: CASTRLAGENIQYF. The CDR3 DNA follows: TGTGCCAGCACTAGACTAGCGGGGGAAAACATTCAGTACTTC.

This sequence joins TRBV2 and TRBJ1-4; D is possibly TRBD1 (6 bases). V was shortened by 7 bases and J by 7 bases, with 13 bases between the two germline ends. Germline CDR1 SNHLY, CDR2 FYNNEI. CDR3 length equals 13 residues. CDR3 protein: CASNRVGSEKLFF. The CDR3 nucleotides are TGTGCCAGCAACAGGGTTGGGAGTGAAAAACTGTTTTTT.

The chain combines TRBV4-3 with TRBJ1-6; the D gene is possibly TRBD1 (6 bases). V gave up 4 bases and J gave up 5 bases, with 15 bases separating them. This CDR3 has 16 amino acids. The V gene's germline CDR1 is LGHNA and CDR2 YSLEER. CDR3 amino acids: CASSPGGGFNNSPLHF. DNA for the CDR3: TGCGCCAGCAGCCCCGGGGGGGGCTTTAATAATTCACCCCTCCACTTT.

This chain uses TRBV3-1 (or the pseudogene TRBV3-2) with TRBJ2-1; 8 bases fit TRBD2. With 4 bases clipped from V and 7 bases from J, the junction kept 9 bases outside the gene matches. CDR1 and CDR2 (germline): LGHDT, YNNKEL (reference sequence). The CDR3 runs 15 residues. The CDR3 loop is CASSPTGLASNEQFF. In nucleotides, the CDR3 is TGTGCCAGCAGCCCTACAGGACTAGCTTCGAATGAGCAGTTCTTC.

This chain joins TRBV30 and TRBJ2-6; 8 bases agree with TRBD2. The CDR3 totals 17 residues. Looked up from germline, CDR1 is GTSNPN and CDR2 is SVGIG (reference sequence). After removal of 3 bases from V and 4 bases from J, the junction contained 11 bases not matched to a gene. The CDR3 sequence is CAWRSGSGKSGANVLTF. The DNA for the CDR3 is TGTGCCTGGAGAAGCGGTAGCGGGAAGTCAGGGGCCAACGTCCTGACTTTC.

The chain is built from TRBV27 and TRBJ2-6, with no clear D. Germline V gives CDR1 MNHEY, CDR2 SMNVEV (reference sequence). CDR3 size: 15 residues. Trimming removed 4 bases from V and 0 bases from J, with 7 bases in between. CDR3 in amino acids: CASSWQASGANVLTF. As DNA, the CDR3 is TGTGCCAGCAGTTGGCAAGCCTCTGGGGCCAACGTCCTGACTTTC.

The genes are TRBV10-3 and TRBJ2-7, with 7 bases aligning to TRBD2. J gave up 0 bases and V 9 bases, and 5 bases lay outside the gene matches. The CDR3 extends over 13 amino acids. Germline assignment: CDR1 ENHRY and CDR2 SYGVKD. The CDR3 bases are TGTGCCATTCGGACTAGGAGCTCCTACGAGCAGTACTTC. This sequence encodes CAIRTRSSYEQYF.

The genes are TRBV7-2 and TRBJ1-1; D gene uncertain. The germline V and J ends were trimmed by 3 bases and 13 bases, with 18 bases remaining between them. This CDR3 spans 13 amino acids. Germline V gives CDR1 SGHTA, CDR2 FQGNSA. CDR3 bases: TGTGCCAGCAGCTTGAATTCAAGAAATGTGGGTTTCTTT. Protein product: CASSLNSRNVGFF.

This chain links TRBV2 with TRBJ2-7; TRBD2 matches 7 bases. With 10 bases clipped from V and 4 bases from J, the junction kept 4 bases outside the gene matches. Germline CDR1 and CDR2: SNHLY and FYNNEI. CDR3 length equals 11 residues. The DNA of the CDR3 is TGTGCCACCGGACTAGTGTACGAGCAGTACTTC. It is translated as CATGLVYEQYF.

In its sample, this clone was seen once. The junction does not match germline at one end; this may be a read error. The chain links TRBV7-2 to TRBJ1-2; TRBD1 might be the D (6 bases). The CDR3 totals 14 residues. Germline CDR1 reads SGHTA; CDR2 reads FQGNSA. The CDR3 coding sequence is TGTGCCAGCAGTTTAGGGGGAAGAGACTATGGCTACACCTTC. This encodes CASSLGGRDYGYTF.

Note on this clone: A junction end diverges from the germline sequence, so it may reflect a read error. The chain is built from TRBV2 and TRBJ2-7; 10 bases are a match to TRBD1. This CDR3 has 10 amino acids. CDR1 is SNHLY, CDR2 FYNNEI, per germline. As DNA, the CDR3 is TGTGCCAATGGTGACAGGGGGCAAAACTTC. This codes for CANGDRGQNF.